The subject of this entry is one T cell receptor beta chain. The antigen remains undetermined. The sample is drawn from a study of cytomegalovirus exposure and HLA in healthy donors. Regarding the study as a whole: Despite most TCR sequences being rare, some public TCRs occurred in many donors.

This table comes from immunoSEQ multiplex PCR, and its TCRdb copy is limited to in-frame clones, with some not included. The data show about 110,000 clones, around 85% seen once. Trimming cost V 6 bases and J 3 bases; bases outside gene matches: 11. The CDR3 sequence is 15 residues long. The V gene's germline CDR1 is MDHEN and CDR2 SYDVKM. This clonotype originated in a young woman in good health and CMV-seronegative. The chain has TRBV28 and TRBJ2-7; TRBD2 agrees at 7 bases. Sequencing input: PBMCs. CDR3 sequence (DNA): TGTGCCAGCAGCTCCGTTACCAGGGACTACTACGAGCAGTACTTC. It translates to CASSSVTRDYYEQYF.